Listed below are T cell receptor beta chains from one sample, sequenced in a study of Ad26.COV2.S vaccination and SARS-CoV-2 variants. Some clones are missing from TCRdb's copy, which holds only in-frame ones; the method was immunoSEQ multiplex PCR. The sample yields about 260,000 clones, roughly 87% seen once. Sequencing used peripheral blood, obtained in a trial of Ad26.COV2.S vaccine versus placebo. Receptor source: a person aged 18-60 years who received the Ad26.COV2.S COVID-19 vaccine or a placebo. Each CDR3 is given with its conserved first and last residue. The order of the fields is J gene, V gene, CDR3 protein.

TRBJ1-3 TRBV9 CASGANSGNTIYF
TRBJ2-6 TRBV18 CASSPRVGVSGITRSGANVLTF
TRBJ1-2 TRBV19 CASTPSANYGYTF
TRBJ2-1 TRBV2 CASSTTRGYNEQFF
TRBJ2-7 TRBV5-6 CASSLVSGEQYF
TRBJ2-5 TRBV24-1 CATAGGFGETQYF
TRBJ1-2 TRBV5-4 CASSLPGAGATNYGYTF
TRBJ1-6 TRBV30 CAWSVRALNSPLHF
TRBJ2-1 TRBV2 CASSPGFYNEQFF
TRBJ1-2 TRBV19 CASTTIYRGEGYTF
TRBJ1-3 TRBV27 CASSSDRSGNTIYF
TRBJ2-1 TRBV7-3 CASSLTPGAYNEQFF
TRBJ2-1 TRBV29-1 CSVVHTGRNEQFF
TRBJ2-2 TRBV7-2 CASSLDRAGELFF
TRBJ1-2 TRBV9 CASSPRDLNNYGYTF
TRBJ2-5 TRBV3-1/TRBV3-2 CASSLIRAQETQYF
TRBJ2-7 TRBV7-9 CASSLVNRTGVYEQYF
TRBJ1-1 TRBV6-5 CASSSHGQSTEAFF
TRBJ2-3 TRBV29-1 CSAGETDTQYF
TRBJ2-7 TRBV30 CAWSVGGSSYEQYF
TRBJ2-2 TRBV7-3 CASSLHRDGELFF
TRBJ2-1 TRBV2 CASSWLAGLDEQFF
TRBJ2-3 TRBV12-3/TRBV12-4 CASTQRDTQYF
TRBJ2-1 TRBV7-2 CASSLGLVNEQFF
TRBJ2-2 TRBV9 CASSVWEDTGELFF
TRBJ2-2 TRBV7-2 CASSLRMASGTGELFF
TRBJ1-1 TRBV6-5 CASSLDRGGTEAFF
TRBJ2-3 TRBV19 CASRGRITDTQYF
TRBJ2-2 TRBV9 CASSPRGRSDTGELFF
TRBJ2-7 TRBV6-2/TRBV6-3 CASSGYSGGTYEQYF
TRBJ2-1 TRBV3-1/TRBV3-2 CASSQDNRGLGEQFF
TRBJ2-7 TRBV18 CASSPNYEQYF
TRBJ2-5 TRBV2 CASSPQRVQETQYF
TRBJ2-3 TRBV18 CASSPEGLTDTQYF
TRBJ1-3 TRBV19 CASRPGSSGNTIYF
TRBJ2-2 TRBV4-3 CASSQVSLRGRSNTGELFF
TRBJ1-1 TRBV19 CASSGTGVEAFF
TRBJ2-2 TRBV5-1 CASSPGGSNTGELFF
TRBJ1-1 TRBV24-1 CATSDLQGATFF
TRBJ2-7 TRBV3-1/TRBV3-2 CASSLWGQGIDEQYF
TRBJ2-1 TRBV11-1 CASSPRGHLAGDEQFF
TRBJ2-3 TRBV19 CASSKVLLTDTQYF
TRBJ2-7 TRBV3-1/TRBV3-2 CASSQADARDGSYEQYF
TRBJ2-7 TRBV2 CASSELTGGAFYEQYF
TRBJ2-2 TRBV7-8 CASSFGTDTGELFF
TRBJ1-5 TRBV7-3 CASSPPLAGRDSNQPQHF
TRBJ2-7 TRBV4-3 CASSQDWGSGYEQYF
TRBJ2-1 TRBV7-9 CASSRIGTTHNEQFF
TRBJ2-3 TRBV2 CASSERALALSTDTQYF
TRBJ2-4 TRBV7-2 CASSLAIAKNIQYF
TRBJ2-5 TRBV30 CVGVSGETQYF
TRBJ2-1 TRBV29-1 CSVSGTGNEQFF
TRBJ2-2 TRBV4-3 CASSEGWRTGELFF
TRBJ2-3 TRBV6-6 CASSYNFRQTKDTQYF
TRBJ1-5 TRBV4-1 CASSPTAGFPQHF
TRBJ1-1 TRBV6-5 CASSYSLGRVNTEAFF
TRBJ2-2 TRBV24-1 CATSEPLAGAQTGELFF